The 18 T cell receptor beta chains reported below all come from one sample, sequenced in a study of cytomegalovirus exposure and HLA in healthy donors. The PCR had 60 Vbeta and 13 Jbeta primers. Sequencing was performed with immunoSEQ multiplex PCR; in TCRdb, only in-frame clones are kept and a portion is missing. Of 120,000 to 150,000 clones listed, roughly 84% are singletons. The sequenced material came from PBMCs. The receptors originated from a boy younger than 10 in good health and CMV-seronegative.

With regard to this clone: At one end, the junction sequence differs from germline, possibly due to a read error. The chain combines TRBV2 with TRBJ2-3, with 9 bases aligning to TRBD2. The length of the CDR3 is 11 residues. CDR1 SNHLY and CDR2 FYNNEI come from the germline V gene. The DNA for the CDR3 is TGTGCCAGCAGCGCTGGGACTAGCCAAGAATTT. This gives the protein CASSAGTSQEF.

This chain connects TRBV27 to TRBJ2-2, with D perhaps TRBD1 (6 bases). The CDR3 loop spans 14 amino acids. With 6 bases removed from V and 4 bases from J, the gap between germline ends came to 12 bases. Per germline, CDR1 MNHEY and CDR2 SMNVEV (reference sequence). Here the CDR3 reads CASSRQGITGELFF. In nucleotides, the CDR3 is TGTGCCAGCAGCCGCCAGGGGATCACCGGGGAGCTGTTTTTT.

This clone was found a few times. The CDR3 DNA reads as TGCAGCGCAAGAGACAGGGGACTTGGTTCACCCCTCCACTTT. This gives the protein CSARDRGLGSPLHF. J is TRBJ1-6 and V is TRBV29-1; 8 bases align to TRBD1. V was pared by 7 bases and J by 9 bases, with 11 bases of the junction left unmatched. CDR3 size: 14 residues. Germline assignment: CDR1 SQVTM and CDR2 ANQGSEA.

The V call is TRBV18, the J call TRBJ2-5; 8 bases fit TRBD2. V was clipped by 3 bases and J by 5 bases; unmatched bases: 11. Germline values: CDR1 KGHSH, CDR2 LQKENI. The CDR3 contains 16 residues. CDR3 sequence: CASSPAGGPDMETQYF. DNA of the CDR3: TGTGCCAGCTCACCGGCGGGAGGCCCTGATATGGAGACCCAGTACTTC.

CDR3 residues: CASRRSGSTEAFF. CDR3 coding DNA: TGTGCCAGCAGGAGGAGTGGGTCCACTGAAGCTTTCTTT. The rearrangement uses TRBV28 and TRBJ1-1; D is undetermined. V shed 6 bases and J shed 4 bases, with 12 bases lying between them. Per the germline V gene, CDR1 is MDHEN and CDR2 is SYDVKM. The CDR3 sequence is 13 residues long.

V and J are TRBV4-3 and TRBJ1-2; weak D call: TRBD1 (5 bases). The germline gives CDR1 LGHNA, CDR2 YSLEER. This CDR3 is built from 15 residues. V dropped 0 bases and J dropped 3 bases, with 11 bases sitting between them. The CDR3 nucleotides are TGCGCCAGCAGCCAAGATATAGGGGCGGACTATGGCTACACCTTC. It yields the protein CASSQDIGADYGYTF.

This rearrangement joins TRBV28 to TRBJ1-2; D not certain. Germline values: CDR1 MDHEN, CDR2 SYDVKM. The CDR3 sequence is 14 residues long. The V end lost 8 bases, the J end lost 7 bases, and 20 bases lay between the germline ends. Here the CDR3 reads CASWLGRFAGGYTF. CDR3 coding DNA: TGTGCCAGCTGGCTTGGGCGTTTCGCAGGTGGCTACACCTTC.

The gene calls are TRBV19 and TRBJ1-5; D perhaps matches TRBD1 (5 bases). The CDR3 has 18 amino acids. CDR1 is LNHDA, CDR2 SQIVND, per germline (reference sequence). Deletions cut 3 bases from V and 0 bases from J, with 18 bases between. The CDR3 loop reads CASSMSAGKLNSNQPQHF. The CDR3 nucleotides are TGTGCCAGTAGTATGTCGGCAGGGAAATTAAATAGCAATCAGCCCCAGCATTTT.

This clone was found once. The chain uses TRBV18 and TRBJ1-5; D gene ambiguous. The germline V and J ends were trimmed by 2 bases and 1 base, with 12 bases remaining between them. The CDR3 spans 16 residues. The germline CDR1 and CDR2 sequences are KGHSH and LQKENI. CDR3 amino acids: CASSPNPRGSNQPQHF. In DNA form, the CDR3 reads TGTGCCAGCTCACCAAACCCCCGGGGAAGCAATCAGCCCCAGCATTTT.

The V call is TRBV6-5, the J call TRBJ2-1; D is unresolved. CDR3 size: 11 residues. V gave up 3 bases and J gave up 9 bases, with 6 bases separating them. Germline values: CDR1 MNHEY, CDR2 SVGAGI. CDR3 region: CASSYLSEQFF. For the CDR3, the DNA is TGTGCCAGCAGTTATCTGAGTGAGCAGTTCTTC.

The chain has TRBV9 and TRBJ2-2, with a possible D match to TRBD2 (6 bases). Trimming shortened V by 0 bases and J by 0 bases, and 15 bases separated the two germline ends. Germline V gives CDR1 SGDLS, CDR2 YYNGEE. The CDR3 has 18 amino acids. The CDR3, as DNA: TGTGCCAGCAGCGTAGCCGGTAGCGGAGCAGCGAACACCGGGGAGCTGTTTTTT. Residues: CASSVAGSGAANTGELFF.

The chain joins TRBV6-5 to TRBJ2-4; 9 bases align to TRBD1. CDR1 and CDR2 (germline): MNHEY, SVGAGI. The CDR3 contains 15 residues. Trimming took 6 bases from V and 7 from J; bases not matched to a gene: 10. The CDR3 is CASREFGTGSNIQYF. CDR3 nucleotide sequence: TGTGCCAGCAGAGAGTTTGGGACAGGGTCGAACATTCAGTACTTC.

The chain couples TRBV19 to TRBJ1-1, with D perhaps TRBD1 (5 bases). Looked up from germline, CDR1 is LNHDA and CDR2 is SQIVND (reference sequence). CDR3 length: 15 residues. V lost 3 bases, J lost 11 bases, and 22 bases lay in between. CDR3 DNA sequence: TGTGCCAGTAGTATCAAATCCACAGGTACGGAACGGGCTTTCTTT. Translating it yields CASSIKSTGTERAFF.

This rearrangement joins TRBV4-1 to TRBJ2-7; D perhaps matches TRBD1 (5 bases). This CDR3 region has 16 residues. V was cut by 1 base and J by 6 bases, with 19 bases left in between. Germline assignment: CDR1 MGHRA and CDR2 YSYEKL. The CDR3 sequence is CASSQAAGPVDGEQYF. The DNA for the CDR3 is TGCGCCAGCAGCCAAGCGGCAGGGCCAGTCGACGGCGAGCAGTACTTC.

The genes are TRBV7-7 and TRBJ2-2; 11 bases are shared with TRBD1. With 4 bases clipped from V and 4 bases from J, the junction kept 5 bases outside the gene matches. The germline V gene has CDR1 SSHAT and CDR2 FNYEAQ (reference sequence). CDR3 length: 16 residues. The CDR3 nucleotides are TGTGCCAGCAGCTACGGGACAGGGGGTGTCACCGGGGAGCTGTTTTTT. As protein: CASSYGTGGVTGELFF.

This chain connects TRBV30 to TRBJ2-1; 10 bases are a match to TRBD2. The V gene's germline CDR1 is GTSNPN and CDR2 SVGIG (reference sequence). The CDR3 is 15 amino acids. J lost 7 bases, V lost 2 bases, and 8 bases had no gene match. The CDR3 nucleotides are TGTGCCTGGAGTACTACTAGCGGGGCGGAAAATGAGCAGTTCTTC. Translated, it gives CAWSTTSGAENEQFF.

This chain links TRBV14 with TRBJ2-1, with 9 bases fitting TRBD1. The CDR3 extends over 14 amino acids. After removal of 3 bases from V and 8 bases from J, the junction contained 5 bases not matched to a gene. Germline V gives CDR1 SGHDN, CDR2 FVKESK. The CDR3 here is CASSHRGTGHEQFF. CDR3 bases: TGTGCCAGCAGCCACCGTGGGACAGGGCATGAGCAGTTCTTC.

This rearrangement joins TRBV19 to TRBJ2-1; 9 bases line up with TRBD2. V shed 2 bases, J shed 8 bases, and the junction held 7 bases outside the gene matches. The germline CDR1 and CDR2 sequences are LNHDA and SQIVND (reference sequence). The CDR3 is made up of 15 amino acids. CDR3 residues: CASSISAGGPYEQFF. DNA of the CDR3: TGTGCCAGTAGTATAAGTGCGGGAGGGCCGTATGAGCAGTTCTTC.